This T cell receptor (beta chain) was recorded in a study of blood T cell repertoires in COVID-19. V lost 8 bases and J lost 3; bases outside the gene matches: 9. The germline V gene encodes CDR1 MNHEY and CDR2 SVGAGI. This CDR3 has 15 amino acids. The table came from immunoSEQ multiplex PCR; TCRdb's copy has only in-frame clones and leaves some out. The data show some 130,000 clones, roughly four fifths seen once. V and J are TRBV6-5 and TRBJ2-3, with TRBD1 matching 9 bases. This TCR came from a man aged 35 to 55 with active or convalescent COVID-19. The material sequenced was peripheral blood. This CDR3 is CASSGTGIGTDTQYF. CDR3 nucleotides: TGTGCCAGCTCCGGGACAGGGATCGGGACAGATACGCAGTATTTT.